This TCR beta chain was obtained from a study of vaccination and CD4 T cells after COVID-19 (dated by TCRdb to 2021 to 2024). About the investigation overall: Every convalescent patient had a positive nasal swab PCR test for SARS-CoV-2, with mild disease in roughly 10 patients and severe disease in one. Control cultures used a CEFX viral epitope pool as positive control, an HIV-1 Nef peptide pool as negative control, or no peptide. Two doses of either the Pfizer-BioNTech BNT162b2 vaccine (n=8) or the Moderna mRNA-1273 vaccine (n=2) were administered to participants. The convalescent cohort included six males and four females, with two Hispanic individuals, seven Caucasians, two Asians and one multiracial person. For stimulating the cultures, overlapping spike peptide pools were used, derived from SARS-CoV-2 as well as from the common cold coronaviruses HCoV-NL63, HCoV-OC43 and HCoV-229E. The spike-specific CD4+ TCR repertoire was compared before and after mRNA vaccination in fewer than eleven COVID-19 convalescent patients and 4 infection-naive healthy vaccine recipients. Post-vaccine blood samples were collected a median of around 70 days after the second vaccine dose, ranging from about 13 to 241 days. Post-COVID blood samples from convalescent patients were collected a median of approximately 93 days after diagnosis, with a range of about 35 to 180 days. What the study reported, not specific to this receptor: Of the vaccine-specific clones in convalescent patients, 304 of 307, or nearly all, reacted only to SARS-CoV-2 spike and did not cross-react with common cold coronaviruses. The median count of SARS-CoV-2-reactive clonotypes went up from roughly 21 after infection to roughly 38 after vaccination, although the change was not significant. Relatively few convalescent patients were included in the study, and early timepoints after natural infection were not analyzed. Among the post-vaccine SARS-CoV-2-reactive clones in convalescent patients, a median roughly 85% showed up only after vaccination, which suggests vaccine-specific priming.

The library was built by means of PCR. DNA from cultured CD4+ T cells was subjected to TCR sequencing with the Oncomine TCR Beta short-read assay at the Johns Hopkins FTIC core. The QIAamp micro DNA kit was used to extract genomic DNA from the cultured CD4+ T cells. The Oncomine TCR Beta libraries from cultured CD4+ T cells were pooled using unique dual indexes and then sequenced on an Illumina iSeq 100. In the original analysis: Non-productive sequences were removed, and CDR3s not starting with C, not ending with F or W, or shorter than 7 amino acids were discarded. Antigen-specific clonotypes were identified with the MANAFEST web application by comparing peptide-stimulated wells with reference and other culture wells. An FDR below 0.05, an odds ratio above 5, and a productive frequency above 0.1% in at least two of three replicate wells were required for clones to be considered positive. A clonotype was classed as cross-reactive if the clonotype showed significant expansion both in SARS-CoV-2 spike wells and in at least one common cold coronavirus spike condition. CDR3 homology was assessed with Levenshtein distances (stringdist) and unrooted phylogenetic trees (ape) in R version 3.6.1. TCRdb trimmed public reads at Q25 via fastp, called clones via MiXCR and kept in-frame beta chains. Rows matching on CDR3 protein sequence are summarized as one entry with the most common DNA and genes. These V and J calls originate from TCRdb's pipeline instead of the authors' own analysis. This sample comprises about 4,800 distinct CDR3 sequences, over 25% of them detected only once. The ten largest clones capture 20% to 30% of the sample.

This clonotype came up a few times. What this receptor recognizes is not known. No much larger clonotype is one base removed from it; base qualities were not supplied. The treatment or condition label corresponds to: approximately nine-day PBMC culture with coronavirus spike peptide pools or control peptides (ViraFEST assay). The ViraFEST assay was used in the study, in which antigen-specific T cells were expanded with peptide pools and expanded clonotypes were subsequently identified by TCR sequencing. Positive SARS-CoV-2 PCR tests in the convalescent patients dated from March to December 2020, before Alpha, Beta and Delta variants emerged in the United States. PBMCs were cultured at fewer than 2.5 million per well in IMDM supplemented with approximately 4.7% human AB serum and about 10 IU/ml IL-2, with approximately 10 ug/ml peptide pools added. On days 3 and 7, half of the culture medium was replaced with fresh IL-2-containing medium. CD4+ T cells were isolated after roughly eleven days of culture through negative selection using the EasySep CD4+ T cell isolation kit. Ficoll-Paque Plus gradient centrifugation was used to isolate PBMCs from whole blood, and the isolated PBMCs were then either used fresh or cryopreserved at -140C. Triplicate wells were generally used for each culture condition.

CDR1 and CDR2 are read off the germline V gene (reference sequence) as DFQATT and SNEGSKA. V drops 1 base and J drops 0 bases, leaving 14 bases in between. The CDR3 sequence holds 16 residues, the cysteine and phenylalanine included. The only DNA kept is the CDR3, 48 bases in frame from the first base. The sequence came from a human donor who had recovered from COVID-19. The chain is assembled from TRBV20-1 and TRBJ2-3, with TRBD2 as a weak D call on 6 bases. The sequenced sample was CD4+ T cells from blood, cultured in vitro, obtained after SARS-CoV-2 vaccination. The nucleotides are TGCAGTGCTAGAGTATATCTAGCGACTAGCACAGATACGCAGTATTTT. Its protein reads: CSARVYLATSTDTQYF.